The TCR beta chain described here comes from a study of T cell clonality in common variable immunodeficiency. Clones were read by immunoSEQ multiplex PCR, and TCRdb kept only the in-frame ones, dropping some. Observed in the sample are approximately 52,000 clones, none of them singletons. This sequence originates from a person between 18 and 69 years old in good health. The sample was peripheral blood mononuclear cells.

CDR3 bases read: TGTGCCAGCAGCCCCCGGGGAAGTGTGCAGCCC. Protein: CASSPRGSVQP. The entire CDR3 sequence reads CASSPRGSVQPQHF. The chain carries TRBV7-9 and TRBJ1-5; no firm D call. From the germline J gene comes the end of the CDR3, since the read stops 3 residues before it. The germline V gene has CDR1 SEHNR and CDR2 FQNEAQ (reference sequence). The CDR3 is 14 amino acids. V was shortened by 5 bases and J by 7 bases, with 15 bases between the two germline ends.